Presented here are 30 T cell receptor beta chains from one specimen sequenced in a study of blood T cells in healthy people across ages. With a J-beta primer mix and a sample-barcoded 5' primer, a second PCR ran 7 to 11 cycles. Via MiXCR, TCRdb re-called the 5' RACE reads, giving one row per CDR3 protein. The profile shows 800,000 or so distinct CDR3 sequences, roughly 25% of them singletons. The same sample was also studied in work on T cells of mothers and their children.

The sample consisted of blood. The receptors were sampled from a boy aged 10-17 years in good health.

V gene TRBV6-5 combines with J gene TRBJ2-7; D is uncertain. The V gene lost 4 bases and the J gene lost 0 bases, with 19 bases spanning the gap. The V gene's germline CDR1 is MNHEY and CDR2 SVGAGI. This CDR3 spans 17 amino acids. The chain's CDR3 is CASSSGNEAASSYEQYF. CDR3 DNA sequence: TGTGCCAGCAGTTCTGGGAATGAGGCCGCCAGCTCCTACGAGCAGTACTTC.

This clonotype was seen more than once but under ten times. J is TRBJ1-5 and V is TRBV5-6, with D hard to call. The CDR3 has 13 amino acids. V was pared by 0 bases and J by 4 bases, with 5 bases between. Germline CDR1 SGHDT, CDR2 YYEEEE. Written as DNA, the CDR3 is TGTGCCAGCAGCTTGGAACAGAATCAGCCCCAGCATTTT. Its translation is CASSLEQNQPQHF.

This clonotype was observed a few times. CDR3 nucleotide sequence: TGTGCCAGCAGCCCCGGTTCTAGGGCGGAGACCCAGTACTTC. Its translation is CASSPGSRAETQYF. The gene calls are TRBV7-2 and TRBJ2-5; D uncertain. V was shortened by 5 bases and J by 5 bases, with 15 bases between the two germline ends. The CDR3 runs to 14 residues. Germline V gene sequence: CDR1 SGHTA, CDR2 FQGNSA. The full variable domain, with the rest looked up from reference TRBV7-2 and TRBJ2-5, is GAGVSQSPSNKVTEKGKDVELRCDPISGHTALYWYRQSLGQGLEFLIYFQGNSAPDKSGLPSDRFSAERTGGSVSTLTIQRTQQEDSAVYLCASSPGSRAETQYFGPGTRLLVL.

CDR3 coding DNA: TGTGCCAGCGAGACAATGAACACCGGGGAGCTGTTTTTT. Its protein product is CASETMNTGELFF. The chain combines TRBV28 with TRBJ2-2; D gene ambiguous. CDR1 is MDHEN and CDR2 is SYDVKM in the germline V gene. The CDR3 totals 13 residues. Between the trimmed V and J ends, which lost 8 bases and 1 base, there was a span of 8 bases.

J is TRBJ2-7 and V is TRBV7-2; D is unclear. The CDR3 loop spans 14 amino acids. V was cut by 3 bases and J by 4 bases, with 13 bases left in between. Looked up from germline, CDR1 is SGHTA and CDR2 is FQGNSA. The CDR3: CASSFSPFVYEQYF. The CDR3 region has the DNA TGTGCCAGCAGCTTTTCACCTTTCGTATACGAGCAGTACTTC.

The chain links TRBV29-1 to TRBJ1-2; a possible D gene is TRBD1 (6 bases). Germline V gene sequence: CDR1 SQVTM, CDR2 ANQGSEA. The CDR3 is made up of 13 amino acids. V gave up 6 bases and J gave up 4 bases, with 15 bases separating them. Here the CDR3 reads CSVWTELLYGYTF. Here the CDR3 DNA reads TGCAGCGTGTGGACAGAGCTTCTCTATGGCTACACCTTC.

The table lists this clonotype with a few counts. This rearrangement joins TRBV3-1 to TRBJ2-1; D is undetermined. Germline CDR1 is LGHDT and CDR2 is YNNKEL (reference sequence). Trimming stripped 4 bases from V and 1 base from J, with 11 bases between. The CDR3 length is 15 residues. CDR3 coding DNA: TGTGCCAGCAGCCCGACTGCTCGGTCCTACAATGAGCAGTTCTTC. Translating it yields CASSPTARSYNEQFF.

For this clonotype: At one of its ends the junction is not consistent with the germline gene, which may arise from a read error. The genes are TRBV15 and TRBJ2-7, with 7 nucleotides matching TRBD2. Germline V CDR1 and CDR2: LNHNV, YYDKDF (reference sequence). This CDR3 has 14 amino acids. The CDR3 DNA follows: TGTGCCACCAGCAGGGCGGGGGAATCTTACGAGCAGTGCTTC. Its protein is CATSRAGESYEQCF.

In its sample, this clonotype was seen a few times. The chain has TRBV28 and TRBJ2-7, with D hard to call. Germline V gene lookup returns CDR1 MDHEN and CDR2 SYDVKM. This CDR3 has 10 amino acids. Between the trimmed V and J ends, which lost 8 bases and 2 bases, there was a span of 4 bases. In nucleotides, the CDR3 is TGTGCCAGCGAGACCTACGAGCAGTACTTC. It is translated as CASETYEQYF.

This rearrangement joins TRBV5-1 to TRBJ2-4; D is ambiguous. Trimming removed 0 bases at V and 3 bases at J, with 10 bases between. The CDR3 spans 15 residues. Germline V gene lookup returns CDR1 SGHRS and CDR2 YFSETQ. The DNA for the CDR3 is TGCGCCAGCAGCTTGGAATGGGGAAACAAAAACATTCAGTACTTC. Amino acid sequence: CASSLEWGNKNIQYF. Together with reference TRBV5-1 and TRBJ2-4, the CDR3 gives the full variable domain: KAGVTQTPRYLIKTRGQQVTLSCSPISGHRSVSWYQQTPGQGLQFLFEYFSETQRNKGNFPGRFSGRQFSNSRSEMNVSTLELGDSALYLCASSLEWGNKNIQYFGAGTRLSVL.

The chain uses TRBV29-1 and TRBJ1-4; 9 bases are a match to TRBD1. Germline trimming cut 4 bases from V and 6 bases from J; bases unmatched to any gene: 9. CDR1 SQVTM and CDR2 ANQGSEA come from the germline V gene. CDR3 length: 15 amino acids. The CDR3 coding sequence is TGCAGCGTTGGAGCCGGGACAGGGCCTTATGAAAAACTGTTTTTT. Translated, it gives CSVGAGTGPYEKLFF.

This clonotype was seen only a few times. The CDR3: CASSLEVGSRKQFF. The DNA for the CDR3 is TGTGCCAGCAGCTTAGAGGTAGGCTCCAGGAAGCAGTTCTTC. The chain uses TRBV11-1 and TRBJ2-1, with D unclear. Germline lookup yields CDR1 SGHAT and CDR2 FQDESV (reference sequence). V lost 1 base to trimming and J lost 11 bases, with 15 bases between them. There are 14 residues in the CDR3.

The sample holds a few counts of this clonotype. The chain joins TRBV7-2 to TRBJ2-5, with 9 bases that match TRBD2. The length of the CDR3 is 16 residues. Germline trimming cut 1 base from V and 5 bases from J; bases unmatched to any gene: 8. Per the germline V gene, CDR1 is SGHTA and CDR2 is FQGNSA. The CDR3: CASSLVGRGGQETQYF. The DNA of the CDR3 is TGTGCCAGCAGCTTAGTAGGGCGGGGGGGCCAGGAGACCCAGTACTTC.

The table lists this clonotype with a few counts. The V and J genes are TRBV5-1 and TRBJ2-4; tentatively, D is TRBD1 (6 bases). The CDR3 consists of 17 residues. CDR1 and CDR2 from the germline V gene are SGHRS and YFSETQ. The ends were cut back, 7 bases at V and 8 bases at J, with 28 bases in the middle. CDR3 sequence reads: CASGRPVTGLAYDIQYF. As DNA, the CDR3 is TGCGCCAGCGGCCGACCAGTAACAGGGTTGGCCTATGACATTCAGTACTTC.

This chain uses TRBV11-2 with TRBJ2-2, with 11 bases lining up with TRBD1. V lost 4 bases, J lost 3 bases, and 7 bases stayed unmatched. Germline V lookup: CDR1 SGHAT, CDR2 FQNNGV. There are 17 residues in the CDR3. The CDR3, as DNA: TGTGCCAGCAGCTGGGACAGGGGGAGCGTGGACACCGGGGAGCTGTTTTTT. It encodes CASSWDRGSVDTGELFF.

The chain links TRBV29-1 to TRBJ2-4, with D perhaps being TRBD1 or TRBD2 (5 bases each). This CDR3 has 14 amino acids. Germline CDR1 is SQVTM and CDR2 is ANQGSEA. V lost 0 bases and J 5 bases, leaving 11 bases between the germline ends. The CDR3 DNA reads as TGCAGCGTTGAAGACCCCCAGGGACAAAACATTCAGTACTTC. Protein sequence: CSVEDPQGQNIQYF.

This clonotype was detected a few times. The chain uses TRBV20-1 and TRBJ2-4, with D possibly matching TRBD2 (6 bases). Germline loops: CDR1 DFQATT, CDR2 SNEGSKA (reference sequence). The CDR3 loop spans 17 amino acids. Trimming left V 0 bases short and J 0 bases short, with 15 bases between. The CDR3 is CSARDAGKARAKNIQYF. CDR3 DNA sequence: TGCAGTGCTAGAGATGCGGGGAAAGCGCGAGCCAAAAACATTCAGTACTTC.

Here the CDR3 reads CASSRRQGPPQETQYF. CDR3 sequence (DNA): TGCGCCAGCAGCCGTCGACAGGGACCCCCTCAAGAGACCCAGTACTTC. This chain links TRBV5-1 with TRBJ2-5; TRBD1 agrees at 7 bases. The CDR3 contains 16 residues. The germline CDR1 and CDR2 sequences are SGHRS and YFSETQ. V trimming: 4 bases; J trimming: 2 bases; junction bases outside the gene matches: 11.

The chain combines TRBV7-2 with TRBJ1-4, with TRBD1 matching over 8 bases. Per the germline V gene, CDR1 is SGHTA and CDR2 is FQGNSA. Losses at the gene ends were 3 bases for V and 8 bases for J; bases not matched to a gene: 11. The CDR3 is 16 residues long. The CDR3 coding sequence is TGTGCCAGCAGCTTGAGGTCGGGACAGGAGGAGGAAAAACTGTTTTTT. It specifies CASSLRSGQEEEKLFF.

This chain connects TRBV18 to TRBJ2-1; D might be TRBD1 (6 bases). The J call may be incorrect, as the DNA end agrees better with TRBJ2-7. Germline lookup yields CDR1 KGHSH and CDR2 LQKENI. The CDR3 length is 14 residues. CDR3 sequence: CASQMTGSSYEQYF. The CDR3 DNA reads TGTGCCAGCCAAATGACAGGTAGCTCCTACGAGCAGTACTTC.

This clonotype has just a few counts. The rearrangement links TRBV6-5 to TRBJ1-2; 12 nucleotides match TRBD1. CDR3 length: 15 amino acids. Germline V gene sequence: CDR1 MNHEY, CDR2 SVGAGI. Unmatched junction bases numbered 3, after V lost 4 bases and J lost 3 bases. Here the CDR3 DNA reads TGTGCCAGCAGTTGGGGACAGGGGGCCCACTATGGCTACACCTTC. Protein: CASSWGQGAHYGYTF.

This clonotype came up many times. The J gene is TRBJ2-5, the V gene TRBV11-2; D uncertain. The better agreement between TRBJ2-7 and the DNA end casts doubt on the J call. This CDR3 has 12 amino acids. Germline values: CDR1 SGHAT, CDR2 FQNNGV. CDR3 sequence reads: CASSLVRYEQYF. Written as DNA, the CDR3 is TGTGCCAGCAGCTTAGTCCGGTACGAGCAGTACTTC.

This sequence joins TRBV29-1 and TRBJ2-5; 7 bases are shared with TRBD2. Trimming took 1 base from V and 4 from J; bases not matched to a gene: 9. The germline V gene encodes CDR1 SQVTM and CDR2 ANQGSEA. The CDR3 is made up of 15 amino acids. The CDR3 DNA reads TGCAGCGTTGAAGGAGTCCCGGGAGGCCGAGAGACCCAGTACTTC. Translating gives CSVEGVPGGRETQYF.

The chain uses TRBV20-1 and TRBJ2-1; 7 nucleotides line up with TRBD2. The CDR3 runs 15 residues. Germline trimming cut 2 bases from V and 3 bases from J; bases unmatched to any gene: 7. The germline V gene has CDR1 DFQATT and CDR2 SNEGSKA (reference sequence). The CDR3 here is CSARMPERDYNEQFF. The CDR3, as DNA: TGCAGTGCTAGAATGCCCGAGCGGGACTACAATGAGCAGTTCTTC.

The V and J genes are TRBV7-2 and TRBJ2-1; perhaps D is TRBD1 or TRBD2 (5 bases each). Trimming took off 4 bases at V and 5 bases at J, with 18 bases between the two ends. The CDR3 loop spans 16 amino acids. Germline lookup yields CDR1 SGHTA and CDR2 FQGNSA. The CDR3 is CASSSQGAGFNNEQFF. In nucleotides, the CDR3 is TGTGCCAGCAGCTCCCAGGGAGCCGGGTTCAACAATGAGCAGTTCTTC. The full variable domain, in which reference TRBV7-2 and TRBJ2-1 provide the parts outside the CDR3, is GAGVSQSPSNKVTEKGKDVELRCDPISGHTALYWYRQSLGQGLEFLIYFQGNSAPDKSGLPSDRFSAERTGGSVSTLTIQRTQQEDSAVYLCASSSQGAGFNNEQFFGPGTRLTVL.

CDR3 protein: CASSLVSIEETQYF. The CDR3 DNA is TGTGCCAGCAGCTTAGTCAGCATCGAAGAGACCCAGTACTTC. The chain combines TRBV7-9 with TRBJ2-5; D is uncertain. The CDR3 sequence is 14 residues long. Germline loops: CDR1 SEHNR, CDR2 FQNEAQ (reference sequence). V lost 1 base and J lost 3, with 9 bases in between.

The gene calls are TRBV6-1 and TRBJ1-4, with TRBD1 matching over 7 bases. CDR1 MNHNS and CDR2 SASEGT come from the germline V gene. This CDR3 has 16 residues. Unmatched junction bases numbered 6, after V lost 5 bases and J lost 0 bases. CDR3 coding DNA: TGTGCCAGCAGTCCCTGGGACAGCACAACTAATGAAAAACTGTTTTTT. It specifies CASSPWDSTTNEKLFF.

The chain carries TRBV20-1 and TRBJ2-7; possibly TRBD1 or TRBD2 for D (6 bases each). CDR1 is DFQATT and CDR2 is SNEGSKA in the germline V gene (reference sequence). The germline V and J ends were trimmed by 1 base and 4 bases, with 11 bases remaining between them. This CDR3 contains 13 residues. For the CDR3, the DNA is TGCAGTGCTAGAGTGGGGGGACAATACGAGCAGTACTTC. Residues: CSARVGGQYEQYF.

This clonotype has only a few counts. The V and J genes are TRBV7-9 and TRBJ2-5; unclear D gene. Trimming took 6 bases from V and 3 from J, leaving 17 bases between them. CDR1 and CDR2 (germline): SEHNR, FQNEAQ (reference sequence). The CDR3 runs to 15 residues. CDR3 in amino acids: CASRSTSTPKETQYF. As DNA, the CDR3 is TGTGCCAGCAGGTCTACGAGCACTCCGAAAGAGACCCAGTACTTC.

This clonotype was seen a handful of times. The rearrangement uses TRBV5-1 and TRBJ2-5, with 7 bases that match TRBD1. Germline CDR1 and CDR2: SGHRS and YFSETQ. Trimming cost V 6 bases and J 5 bases; bases outside gene matches: 13. This CDR3 contains 15 residues. The CDR3 DNA reads as TGCGCCAGCACCTCCAGCCAGGGGGTTTTGGAGACCCAGTACTTC. It codes for CASTSSQGVLETQYF.